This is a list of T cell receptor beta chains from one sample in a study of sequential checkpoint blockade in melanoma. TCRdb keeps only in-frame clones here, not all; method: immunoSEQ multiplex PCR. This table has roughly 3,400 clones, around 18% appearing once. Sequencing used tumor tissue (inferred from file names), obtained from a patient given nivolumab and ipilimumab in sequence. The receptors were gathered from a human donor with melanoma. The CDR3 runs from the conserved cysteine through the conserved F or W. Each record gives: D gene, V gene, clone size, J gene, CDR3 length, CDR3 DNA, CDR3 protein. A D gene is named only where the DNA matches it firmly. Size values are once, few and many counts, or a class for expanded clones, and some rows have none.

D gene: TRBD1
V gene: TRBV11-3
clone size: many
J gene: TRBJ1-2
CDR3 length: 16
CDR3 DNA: TGTGCCAGCAGCCTTGACAGGGTTCGCGTCGACTATGGCTACACCTTC
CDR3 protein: CASSLDRVRVDYGYTF

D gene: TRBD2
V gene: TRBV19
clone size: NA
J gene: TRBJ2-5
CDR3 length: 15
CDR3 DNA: TGTGCCAGTAGGGAGACTAGCGGGGGGATAGAGACCCAGTACTTC
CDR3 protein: CASRETSGGIETQYF

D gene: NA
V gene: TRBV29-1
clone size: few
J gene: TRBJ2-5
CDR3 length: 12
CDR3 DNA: TGCAGCGTCCGATCCGGTGGGGAGACCCAGTACTTC
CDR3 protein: CSVRSGGETQYF

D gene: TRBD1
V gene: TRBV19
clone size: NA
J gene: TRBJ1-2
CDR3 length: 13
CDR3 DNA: TGTGCCAGTAGCTGGACAGGGCTCTTCAGCTACACCTTC
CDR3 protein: CASSWTGLFSYTF

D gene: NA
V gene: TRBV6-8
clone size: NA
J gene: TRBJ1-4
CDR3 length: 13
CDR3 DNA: TGTGCCAGCGGAAGATCAACTAATGAAAAACTGTTTTTT
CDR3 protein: CASGRSTNEKLFF

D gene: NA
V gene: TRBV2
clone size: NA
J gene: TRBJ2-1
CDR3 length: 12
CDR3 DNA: TGTGCCAGCAGTCTTACTGACAATGAGCAGTTCTTC
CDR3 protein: CASSLTDNEQFF

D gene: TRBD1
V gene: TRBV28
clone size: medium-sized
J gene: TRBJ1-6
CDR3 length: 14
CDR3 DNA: TGTGCCAGCAGTTGGGGGACAGATAATTCACCCCTCCACTTT
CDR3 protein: CASSWGTDNSPLHF

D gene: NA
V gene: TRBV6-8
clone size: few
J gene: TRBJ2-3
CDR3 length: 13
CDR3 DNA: TGTGCCAGCAGTTACTTGAGGGACACCGGGCAGTATTTT
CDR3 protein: CASSYLRDTGQYF

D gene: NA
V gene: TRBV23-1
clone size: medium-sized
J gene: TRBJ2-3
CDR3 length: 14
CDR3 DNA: TGCGCCAGCAGCCAAGCGGTTCTCACAGATACGCAGTATTTT
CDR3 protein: CASSQAVLTDTQYF

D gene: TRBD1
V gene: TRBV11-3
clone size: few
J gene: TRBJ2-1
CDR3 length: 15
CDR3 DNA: TGTGCCAGCAGCCCACTTGGACAGGCCGCCGATGAGCAGTTCTTC
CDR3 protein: CASSPLGQAADEQFF

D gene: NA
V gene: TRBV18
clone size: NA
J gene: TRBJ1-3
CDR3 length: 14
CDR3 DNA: TGTGCCAGCTCCCGTCCCGGGACGCGAAACACCATATATTTT
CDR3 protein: CASSRPGTRNTIYF

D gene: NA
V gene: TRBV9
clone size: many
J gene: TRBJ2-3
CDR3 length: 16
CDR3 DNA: TGTGCCAGCAGCGTAGTTGAAGTTCCTAGCACAGATACGCAGTATTTT
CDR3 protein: CASSVVEVPSTDTQYF

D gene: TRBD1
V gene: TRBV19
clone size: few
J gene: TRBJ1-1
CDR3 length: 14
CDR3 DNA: TGTGCCAGTAGTGAGGGGCGCAGGGGGACTGAAGCTTTCTTT
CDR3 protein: CASSEGRRGTEAFF

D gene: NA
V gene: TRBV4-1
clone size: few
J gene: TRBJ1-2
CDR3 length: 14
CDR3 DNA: TGCGCCAGCAGCCAATACGGACGGACCTATGGCTACACCTTC
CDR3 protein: CASSQYGRTYGYTF

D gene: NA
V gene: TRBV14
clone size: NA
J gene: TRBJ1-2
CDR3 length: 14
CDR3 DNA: TGTGCCAGCAGCCAAGATTGGGCCCTCAATGGCTACACCTTC
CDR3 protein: CASSQDWALNGYTF

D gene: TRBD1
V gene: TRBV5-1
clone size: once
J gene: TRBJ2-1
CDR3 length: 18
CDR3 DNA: TGCGCCAGCAGCTTGGTTCCTCAAATGTTGATCCAGGGGGATGAGCAGTTCTTC
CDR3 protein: CASSLVPQMLIQGDEQFF

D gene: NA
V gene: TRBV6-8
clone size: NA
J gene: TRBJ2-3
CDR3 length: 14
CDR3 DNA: TGTGCCATCAGTGGGGCGACTATCACAGATACGCAGTATTTT
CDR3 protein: CAISGATITDTQYF

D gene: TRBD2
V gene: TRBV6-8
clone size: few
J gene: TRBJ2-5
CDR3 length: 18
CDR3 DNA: TGTGCCAGCAGTGACTCGAGTTTCCTAGCGGGGGGACAAGAGACCCAGTACTTC
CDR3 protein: CASSDSSFLAGGQETQYF

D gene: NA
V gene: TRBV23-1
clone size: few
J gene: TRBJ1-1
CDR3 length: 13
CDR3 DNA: TGCGCCAGCAGCTTGGTGGCAGACACTGAAGCTTTCTTT
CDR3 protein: CASSLVADTEAFF

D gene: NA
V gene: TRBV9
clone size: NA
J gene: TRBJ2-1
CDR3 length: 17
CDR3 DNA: TGTGCCAGCAGCGTAGATCCCCAAGGGGCCTCCTACAATGAGCAGTTCTTC
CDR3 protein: CASSVDPQGASYNEQFF

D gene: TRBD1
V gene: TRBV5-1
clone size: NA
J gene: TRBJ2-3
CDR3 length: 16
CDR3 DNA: TGCGCCAGCAGCTTGGCCCTAGGACAGGGGACAGATACGCAGTATTTT
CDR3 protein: CASSLALGQGTDTQYF

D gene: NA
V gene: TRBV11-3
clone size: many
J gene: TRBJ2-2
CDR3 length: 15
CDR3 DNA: TGTGCCAGCAGCCCTTATACCCAGGTCACCGGGGAGCTGTTTTTT
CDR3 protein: CASSPYTQVTGELFF

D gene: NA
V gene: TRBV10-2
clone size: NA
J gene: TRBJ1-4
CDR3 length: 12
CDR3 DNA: TGCGCCAGCGAAGGTCGGAATGAAAAACTGTTTTTT
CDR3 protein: CASEGRNEKLFF

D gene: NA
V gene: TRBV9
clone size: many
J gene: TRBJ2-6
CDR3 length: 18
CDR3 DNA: TGTGCCAGCAGCGTAACAGGGCTTTCTTACTCTGGGGCCAACGTCCTGACTTTC
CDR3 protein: CASSVTGLSYSGANVLTF

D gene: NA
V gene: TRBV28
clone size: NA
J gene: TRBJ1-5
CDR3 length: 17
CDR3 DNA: TGTGCCAGCAGTTTACGGGAGGGCCGCCGAGGGAGTCAGCCCCAGCATTTT
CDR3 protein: CASSLREGRRGSQPQHF

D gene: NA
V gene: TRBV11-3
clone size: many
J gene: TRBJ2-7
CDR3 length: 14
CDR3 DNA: TGTGCCAGCAGCTTGGGAGCCAGGGGTAACGAGCAGTACTTC
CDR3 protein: CASSLGARGNEQYF

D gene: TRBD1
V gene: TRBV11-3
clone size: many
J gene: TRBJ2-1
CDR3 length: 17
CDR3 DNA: TGTGCCAGCAGCTTACAGGGGGCTAGCCCGATGTACAATGAGCAGTTCTTC
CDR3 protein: CASSLQGASPMYNEQFF

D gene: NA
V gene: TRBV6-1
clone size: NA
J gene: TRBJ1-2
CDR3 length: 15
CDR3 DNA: TGTGCCAGCAGTGAAGTGGTAGGGGGGTTCTATGGCTACACCTTC
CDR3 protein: CASSEVVGGFYGYTF

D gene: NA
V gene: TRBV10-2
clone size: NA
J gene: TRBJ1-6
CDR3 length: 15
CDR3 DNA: TGCGCCAGCAGTGAGAGTAGGATCAGAGGATCACCCCTCCACTTT
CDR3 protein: CASSESRIRGSPLHF

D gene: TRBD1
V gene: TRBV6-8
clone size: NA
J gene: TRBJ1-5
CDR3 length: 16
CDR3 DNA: TGTGCCAGCAGTTACTCGGGGACAGGGCGCAATCAGCCCCAGCATTTT
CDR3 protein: CASSYSGTGRNQPQHF

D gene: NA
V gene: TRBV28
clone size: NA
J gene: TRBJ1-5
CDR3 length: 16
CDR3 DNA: TGTGCCAGCAGTCTCCGGGCCAGCTATAGCAATCAGCCCCAGCATTTT
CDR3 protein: CASSLRASYSNQPQHF

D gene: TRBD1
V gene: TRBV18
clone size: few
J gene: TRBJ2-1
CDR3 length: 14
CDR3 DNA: TGTGCCAGCTCACCGGGACAGGGAGTCAATGAGCAGTTCTTC
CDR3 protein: CASSPGQGVNEQFF

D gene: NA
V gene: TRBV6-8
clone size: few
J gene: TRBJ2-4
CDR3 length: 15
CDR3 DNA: TGTGCCAGCAGTTACTTCATACAGGGAAAAAACATTCAGTACTTC
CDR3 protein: CASSYFIQGKNIQYF

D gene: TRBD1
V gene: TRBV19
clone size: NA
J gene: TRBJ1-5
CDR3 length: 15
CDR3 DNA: TGTGCCAGTAGTTGGGGACAGCTTAGCAATCAGCCCCAGCATTTT
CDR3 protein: CASSWGQLSNQPQHF

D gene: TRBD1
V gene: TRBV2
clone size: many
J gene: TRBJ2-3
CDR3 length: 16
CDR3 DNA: TGTGCCAGCACCCCAGCTGGGACAGGGGGTCCAGATACGCAGTATTTT
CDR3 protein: CASTPAGTGGPDTQYF

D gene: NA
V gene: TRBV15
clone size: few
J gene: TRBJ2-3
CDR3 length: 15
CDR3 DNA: TGTGCCACCAGCAGAGATGGTCTGACCACAGATACGCAGTATTTT
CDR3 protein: CATSRDGLTTDTQYF

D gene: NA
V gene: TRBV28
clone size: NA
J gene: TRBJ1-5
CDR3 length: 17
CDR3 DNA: TGTGCCAGCAGTTTCTTGGACGGGAGAAGGGACAATCAGCCCCAGCATTTT
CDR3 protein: CASSFLDGRRDNQPQHF

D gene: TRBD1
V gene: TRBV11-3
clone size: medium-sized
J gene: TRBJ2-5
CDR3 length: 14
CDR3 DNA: TGTGCCAGCAGCCCATCAGGGGGTCCAGAGACCCAGTACTTC
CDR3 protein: CASSPSGGPETQYF

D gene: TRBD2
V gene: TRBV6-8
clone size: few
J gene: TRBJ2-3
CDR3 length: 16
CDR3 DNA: TGTGCCATCAGTGGGGGACTAGCGGGACCCACAGATACGCAGTATTTT
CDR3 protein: CAISGGLAGPTDTQYF

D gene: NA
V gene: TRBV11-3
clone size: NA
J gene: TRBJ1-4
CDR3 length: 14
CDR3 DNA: TGTGCCAGCAGCTTAACGACCGGAAAGGAAAAACTGTTTTTT
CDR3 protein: CASSLTTGKEKLFF

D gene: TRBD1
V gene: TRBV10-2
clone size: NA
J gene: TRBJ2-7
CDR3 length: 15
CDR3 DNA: TGCGCCAGCAGTGAGTCTAACAGGGGGGTCCACGAGCAGTACTTC
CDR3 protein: CASSESNRGVHEQYF

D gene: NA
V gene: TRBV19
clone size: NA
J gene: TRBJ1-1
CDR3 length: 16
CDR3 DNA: TGTGCCAGTAGTACGCGAAAGTGGACGAGGAACACTGAAGCTTTCTTT
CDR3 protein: CASSTRKWTRNTEAFF

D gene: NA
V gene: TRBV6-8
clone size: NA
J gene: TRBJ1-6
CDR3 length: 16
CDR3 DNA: TGTGCCAGCAGTCGCCAGACAGCCCCCGATAATTCACCCCTCCACTTT
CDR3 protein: CASSRQTAPDNSPLHF

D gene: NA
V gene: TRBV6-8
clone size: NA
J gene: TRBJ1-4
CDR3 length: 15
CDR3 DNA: TGTGCCAGCAGTTTTGGCAGGGGAGGAGAGGAAAAACTGTTTTTT
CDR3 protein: CASSFGRGGEEKLFF

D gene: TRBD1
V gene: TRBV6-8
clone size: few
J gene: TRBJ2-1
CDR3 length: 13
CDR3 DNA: TGTGCCAGCAGTCCGGGACAGGGAAATCGGCAGTTCTTC
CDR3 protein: CASSPGQGNRQFF